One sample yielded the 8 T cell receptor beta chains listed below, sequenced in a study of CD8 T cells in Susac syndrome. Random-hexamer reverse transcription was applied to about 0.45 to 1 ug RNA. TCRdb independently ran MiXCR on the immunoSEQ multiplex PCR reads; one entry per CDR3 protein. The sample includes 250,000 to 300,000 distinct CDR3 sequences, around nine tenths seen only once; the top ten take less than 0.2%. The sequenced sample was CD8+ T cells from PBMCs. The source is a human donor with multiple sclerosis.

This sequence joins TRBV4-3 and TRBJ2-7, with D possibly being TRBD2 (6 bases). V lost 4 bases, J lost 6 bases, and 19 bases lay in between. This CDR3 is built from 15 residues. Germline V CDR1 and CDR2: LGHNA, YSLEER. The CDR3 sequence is CASSPLGTFGSEQYF. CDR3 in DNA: TGCGCCAGCAGCCCCCTAGGGACTTTTGGGAGCGAGCAGTACTTC.

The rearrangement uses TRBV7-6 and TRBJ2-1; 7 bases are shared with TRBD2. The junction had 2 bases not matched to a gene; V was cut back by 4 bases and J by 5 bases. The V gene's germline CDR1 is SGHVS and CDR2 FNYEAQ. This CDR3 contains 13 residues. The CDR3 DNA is TGTGCCAGCAGCTCGGGACTAAACAATGAGCAGTTCTTC. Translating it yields CASSSGLNNEQFF.

The CDR3 coding sequence is TGTGCCAGCAGTTTATCCCCAATCCCAGATACGCAGTATTTT. It yields the protein CASSLSPIPDTQYF. The chain carries TRBV27 and TRBJ2-3, with D uncertain. V lost 0 bases and J 4 bases, leaving 8 bases between the germline ends. Germline CDR1 is MNHEY and CDR2 is SMNVEV (reference sequence). The CDR3 contains 14 residues.

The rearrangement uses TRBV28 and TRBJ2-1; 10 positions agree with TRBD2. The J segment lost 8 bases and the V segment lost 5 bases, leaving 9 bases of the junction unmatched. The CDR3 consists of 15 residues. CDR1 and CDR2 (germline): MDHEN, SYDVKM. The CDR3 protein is CASSDTSGNLHEQFF. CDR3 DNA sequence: TGTGCCAGCAGTGATACTAGCGGGAATCTTCATGAGCAGTTCTTC.

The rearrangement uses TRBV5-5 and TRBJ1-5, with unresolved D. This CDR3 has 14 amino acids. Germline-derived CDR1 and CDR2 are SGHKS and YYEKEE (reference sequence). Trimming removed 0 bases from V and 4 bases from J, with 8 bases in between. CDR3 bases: TGTGCCAGCAGCTTGGGGCAGCTAAATCAGCCCCAGCATTTT. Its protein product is CASSLGQLNQPQHF.

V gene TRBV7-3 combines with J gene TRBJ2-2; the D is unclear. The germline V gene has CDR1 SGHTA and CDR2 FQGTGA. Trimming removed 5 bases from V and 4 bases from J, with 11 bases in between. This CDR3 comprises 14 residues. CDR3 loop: CASSLRGTTGELFF. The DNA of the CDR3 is TGTGCCAGCAGCCTCCGCGGCACCACCGGGGAGCTGTTTTTT.

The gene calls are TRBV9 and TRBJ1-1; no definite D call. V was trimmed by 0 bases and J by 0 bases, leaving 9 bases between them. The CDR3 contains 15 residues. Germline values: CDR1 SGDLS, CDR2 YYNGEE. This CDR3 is CASSVAVGVNTEAFF. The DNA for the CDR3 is TGTGCCAGCAGCGTAGCCGTGGGAGTGAACACTGAAGCTTTCTTT. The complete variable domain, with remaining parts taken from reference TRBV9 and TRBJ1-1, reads DSGVTQTPKHLITATGQRVTLRCSPRSGDLSVYWYQQSLDQGLQFLIQYYNGEERAKGNILERFSAQQFPDLHSELNLSSLELGDSALYFCASSVAVGVNTEAFFGQGTRLTVV.

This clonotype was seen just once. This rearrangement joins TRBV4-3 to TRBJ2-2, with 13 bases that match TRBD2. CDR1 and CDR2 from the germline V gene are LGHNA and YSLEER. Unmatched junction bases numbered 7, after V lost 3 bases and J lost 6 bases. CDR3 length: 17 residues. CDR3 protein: CASSQPTSGRAPGELFF. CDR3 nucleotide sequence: TGCGCCAGCAGCCAGCCCACTAGCGGGAGGGCCCCCGGGGAGCTGTTTTTT.